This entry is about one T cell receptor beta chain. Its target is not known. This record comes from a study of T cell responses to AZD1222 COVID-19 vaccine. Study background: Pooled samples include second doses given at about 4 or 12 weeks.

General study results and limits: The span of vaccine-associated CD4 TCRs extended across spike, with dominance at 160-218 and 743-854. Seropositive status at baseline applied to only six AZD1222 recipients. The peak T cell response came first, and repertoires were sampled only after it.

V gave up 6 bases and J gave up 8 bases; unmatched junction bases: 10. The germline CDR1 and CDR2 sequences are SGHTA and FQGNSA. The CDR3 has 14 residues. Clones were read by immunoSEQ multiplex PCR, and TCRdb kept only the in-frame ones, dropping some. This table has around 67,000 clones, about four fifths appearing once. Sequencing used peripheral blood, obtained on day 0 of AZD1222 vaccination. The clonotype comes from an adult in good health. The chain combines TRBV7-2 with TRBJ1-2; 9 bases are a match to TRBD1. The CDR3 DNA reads TGTGCCAGCAGAAGGACAGGGGACGCTCCGGGCTACACCTTC. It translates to CASRRTGDAPGYTF.